The text below deals with one T cell receptor (beta chain). The CDR3 sequence is 17 residues long. Germline values: CDR1 MDHEN, CDR2 SYDVKM. The V gene lost 3 bases and the J gene lost 5 bases, with 19 bases spanning the gap. Per the original methods: Nucleated cell number was recorded as an estimate derived from reference gene primer amplification. Sequenced by immunoSEQ multiplex PCR; TCRdb stores in-frame clones only, minus some. V, J and clone size are taken as reported in that table, and D and trimming were inferred from the DNA itself. The sample yields around 100,000 clones, 80% to 95% seen once. The data stem from a study of blood T cell repertoires in COVID-19. Turning to the study itself: Both acute and convalescent COVID-19 samples were obtained from the United States, Italy and Spain.

One Seattle source followed patients from active infection through their disease course. This sequence joins TRBV28 and TRBJ1-4; the D gene is possibly TRBD1 (5 bases). Specimen: peripheral blood. The receptor's source is a man younger than 35 with COVID-19, enrolled during active disease. Here the CDR3 reads CASSLVFRGEKNEKLFF. For the CDR3, the DNA is TGTGCCAGCAGTTTGGTATTTCGGGGGGAAAAAAATGAAAAACTGTTTTTT.